The 5 T cell receptor beta chains below all came from one sample that was sequenced in a study of T-cell reconstitution after alpha-beta-depleted transplantation in children. This sample's TCRbeta library carried unique molecular identifier barcodes. TCRdb fed the PCR reads into MiXCR, producing one record per CDR3 protein. The sample consists of around 800,000 distinct CDR3 sequences, around 17% of them appearing once. Sample: PBMCs, mostly from graft donor cells, taken 360 days after TCRalphabeta/CD19-depleted stem cell transplant. The receptor source for this set is a male patient younger than 18 who had a stem cell transplant for acute lymphoblastic leukemia, so the T cells may come from the graft donor.

This clonotype has just a few counts. This chain uses TRBV10-3 with TRBJ2-5; D might be TRBD1 or TRBD2, each matching 6 bases. CDR3 length: 13 residues. CDR1 is ENHRY and CDR2 is SYGVKD in the germline V gene. V was cut by 6 bases and J by 5 bases, with 13 bases left in between. The CDR3 sequence is CAIRRGVGETQYF. The CDR3 DNA reads as TGTGCCATCAGAAGGGGGGTAGGTGAGACCCAGTACTTC.

The sample holds many counts of this clonotype. The chain is built from TRBV5-6 and TRBJ2-2, with D maybe TRBD2 (6 bases). The CDR3 consists of 13 residues. Germline CDR1 is SGHDT and CDR2 is YYEEEE. Trimming took off 0 bases at V and 6 bases at J, with 6 bases between the two ends. This CDR3 is CASSLGLAGELFF. The CDR3, as DNA: TGTGCCAGCAGCTTGGGACTAGCCGGGGAGCTGTTTTTT.

This clonotype has a handful of counts. V is TRBV7-8 and J is TRBJ2-2; 7 bases agree with TRBD1. The CDR3 loop spans 16 amino acids. Looked up from germline, CDR1 is SGHVS and CDR2 is FQNEAQ. Germline trimming cut 5 bases from V and 7 bases from J; bases unmatched to any gene: 13. Here the CDR3 DNA reads TGTGCCAGCAGCCCGCGCACAGGGGCGGTCTTCGGGGAGCTGTTTTTT. Encoded protein: CASSPRTGAVFGELFF.

This clonotype was seen a few times. The chain combines TRBV7-2 with TRBJ2-7; D possibly corresponds to TRBD1 (5 bases). V was cut by 6 bases and J by 2 bases, with 14 bases left in between. Germline V gene lookup returns CDR1 SGHTA and CDR2 FQGNSA. There are 14 residues in the CDR3. CDR3 region: CASSSRAGPYEQYF. The CDR3 nucleotides read TGTGCCAGCAGTTCCCGGGCAGGGCCCTACGAGCAGTACTTC.

The V gene is TRBV2, the J gene TRBJ2-3; D not certain. Germline CDR1 reads SNHLY; CDR2 reads FYNNEI. The length of the CDR3 is 12 residues. The V end was cut by 6 bases, the J end by 4 bases, with 8 bases between. The CDR3 coding sequence is TGTGCCAGCAGAACAGTATCAGATACGCAGTATTTT. As protein: CASRTVSDTQYF. Filled out from reference TRBV2 and TRBJ2-3, the complete variable domain reads EPEVTQTPSHQVTQMGQEVILRCVPISNHLYFYWYRQILGQKVEFLVSFYNNEISEKSEIFDDQFSVERPDGSNFTLKIRSTKLEDSAMYFCASRTVSDTQYFGPGTRLTVL.